The 23 T cell receptor beta chains given below trace back to one sample, sequenced in a study of blood T cell repertoires in COVID-19. Clones were sequenced by immunoSEQ multiplex PCR, and TCRdb holds only the in-frame ones, with some missing. Seen here are some 89,000 clones, less than 95% observed once, and the top ten hold about 1.8%. Sequenced material: peripheral blood. The receptors derive from a man in his sixties with acute or convalescent COVID-19.

Regarding this clone: Other DNA sequences in the sample encode the same CDR3. The genes are TRBV3-1 (or the pseudogene TRBV3-2) and TRBJ1-5; maybe TRBD1 (6 bases). CDR3 length: 13 residues. V was shortened by 2 bases and J by 4 bases, with 6 bases between the two germline ends. From germline, CDR1 is LGHDT and CDR2 YNNKEL (reference sequence). The CDR3 nucleotides are TGTGCCAGCAGCCAACAGGGGAATCAGCCCCAGCATTTT. This sequence encodes CASSQQGNQPQHF.

In this sample, this clone turned up a few times. The gene calls are TRBV9 and TRBJ1-1; D uncertain. The CDR3 runs 15 residues. Germline assignment: CDR1 SGDLS and CDR2 YYNGEE. V shed 3 bases and J shed 2 bases, with 14 bases lying between them. Written as DNA, the CDR3 is TGTGCCAGCAGCGGATTCCGGGGTGTAAACACTGAAGCTTTCTTT. Translation: CASSGFRGVNTEAFF.

DNA for the CDR3: TGTGCCAGCAGTTTGACAGGGGAGACTGAAGCTTTCTTT. Protein sequence: CASSLTGETEAFF. The chain recombines TRBV12-3 or TRBV12-4 with TRBJ1-1; TRBD1 matches at 8 bases. After removal of 3 bases from V and 5 bases from J, the junction contained 2 bases not matched to a gene. This CDR3 is 13 amino acids long.

V gene TRBV19 combines with J gene TRBJ1-1; weak D call: TRBD1 (6 bases). Trimming pared 4 bases from V and 2 bases from J, leaving 11 bases between. The CDR3 contains 14 residues. The germline CDR1 and CDR2 sequences are LNHDA and SQIVND (reference sequence). CDR3 DNA sequence: TGTGCCAGTAGTACTCACAGGGAAAACACTGAAGCTTTCTTT. It translates to CASSTHRENTEAFF.

The rearrangement links TRBV12-3 or TRBV12-4 to TRBJ1-5; 9 nucleotides agree with TRBD1. The CDR3 totals 12 residues. After removal of 8 bases from V and 16 bases from J, the junction contained 12 bases not matched to a gene. CDR3 bases: TGTGCCAGCTCCCAGGGGTGGGACAGGGTACATTTT. Residues: CASSQGWDRVHF.

This clone has only a few counts. The genes are TRBV29-1 and TRBJ2-7, with D maybe TRBD2 (5 bases). Germline CDR1 SQVTM, CDR2 ANQGSEA. The V end was cut by 5 bases, the J end by 6 bases, with 17 bases between. The CDR3 consists of 13 residues. The CDR3 loop is CSVLEGIRVEQYF. The CDR3 DNA reads as TGCAGCGTTCTTGAGGGAATCCGGGTCGAGCAGTACTTC.

The rearrangement links TRBV19 to TRBJ2-4; D unresolved. The V end lost 1 base, the J end lost 8 bases, and 15 bases lay between the germline ends. The CDR3 consists of 15 residues. Germline CDR1 and CDR2: LNHDA and SQIVND (reference sequence). The CDR3 DNA reads as TGTGCCAGTAGTATAGCCGGGTTGGTTTACGACATTCAGTACTTC. Translated: CASSIAGLVYDIQYF.

The chain carries TRBV30 and TRBJ2-2, with D perhaps matching TRBD1 (5 bases). This CDR3 is 13 amino acids long. V was clipped by 3 bases and J by 4 bases, with 9 bases between them. CDR1 is GTSNPN and CDR2 is SVGIG in the germline V gene (reference sequence). Here the CDR3 DNA reads TGTGCCTGGAGCTACAGGTCCACCGGGGAGCTGTTTTTT. It codes for CAWSYRSTGELFF. The complete variable domain, with remaining parts taken from reference TRBV30 and TRBJ2-2, reads SQTIHQWPATLVQPVGSPLSLECTVEGTSNPNLYWYRQAAGRGLQLLFYSVGIGQISSEVPQNLSASRPQDRQFILSSKKLLLSDSGFYLCAWSYRSTGELFFGEGSRLTVL.

This clone was picked up one time. The V and J genes are TRBV6-5 and TRBJ1-3; TRBD1 is a possible D gene (6 bases). V lost 8 bases to trimming and J lost 0 bases, with 11 bases between them. The CDR3 has 14 amino acids. The germline CDR1 and CDR2 sequences are MNHEY and SVGAGI. The chain's CDR3 is CASLSTGSGNTIYF. For the CDR3, the DNA is TGTGCCAGCCTGTCGACAGGCTCTGGAAACACCATATATTTT.

The chain has TRBV24-1 and TRBJ2-1, with D tentatively TRBD2 (7 bases). This CDR3 spans 13 amino acids. Germline V gene data show CDR1 as KGHDR and CDR2 as SFDVKD. The ends were cut back, 1 base at V and 14 bases at J, with 14 bases in the middle. The chain's CDR3 is CATSDFEGGAKFF. For the CDR3, the DNA is TGTGCCACCAGTGATTTTGAGGGGGGGGCCAAGTTCTTC.

This chain uses TRBV4-2 with TRBJ1-2, with 10 bases identical to TRBD1. The CDR3 is made up of 14 amino acids. The V gene's germline CDR1 is LGHNA and CDR2 YNFKEQ. Trimming cost V 1 base and J 4 bases; bases outside gene matches: 0. As DNA, the CDR3 is TGTGCCAGCAGCCAAGGACAGGGGGCCTATGGCTACACCTTC. This gives the protein CASSQGQGAYGYTF.

The chain links TRBV2 to TRBJ1-4, with 9 bases lining up with TRBD1. This CDR3 comprises 16 residues. The germline gives CDR1 SNHLY, CDR2 FYNNEI. The J segment lost 4 bases and the V segment lost 6 bases, leaving 9 bases of the junction unmatched. This chain's CDR3 is CASRLTGGMGNEKLFF. The CDR3 DNA is TGTGCCAGCAGACTCACAGGGGGCATGGGTAATGAAAAACTGTTTTTT.

DNA of the CDR3: TGTGCCAGCAGCTTAGATCGCTCTGGAAACACCATATATTTT. Amino acids: CASSLDRSGNTIYF. The genes are TRBV7-8 and TRBJ1-3; D ambiguous. Germline V gene lookup returns CDR1 SGHVS and CDR2 FQNEAQ. With 1 base removed from V and 0 bases from J, the gap between germline ends came to 4 bases. The CDR3 covers 14 residues.

This CDR3 reads CASRWTPTNEKLFF. CDR3 nucleotides: TGTGCCAGCAGGTGGACACCAACTAATGAAAAACTGTTTTTT. This chain joins TRBV6-5 and TRBJ1-4, with D perhaps matching TRBD1 (5 bases). The CDR3 is 14 amino acids. With 6 bases removed from V and 0 bases from J, the gap between germline ends came to 8 bases. Germline CDR1 and CDR2: MNHEY and SVGAGI.

This chain joins TRBV6-4 and TRBJ2-2; a weak D match, TRBD1 (5 bases). Germline CDR1 is MRHNA and CDR2 is SNTAGT. This CDR3 comprises 16 residues. Between the trimmed V and J ends, which lost 0 bases and 1 base, there was a span of 9 bases. The CDR3 DNA reads TGTGCCAGCAGTGACTCGCGGCAGGGGAACACCGGGGAGCTGTTTTTT. This encodes CASSDSRQGNTGELFF.

The chain recombines TRBV27 with TRBJ2-7; 9 positions match TRBD1. The CDR3 covers 15 residues. With 5 bases clipped from V and 6 bases from J, the junction kept 11 bases outside the gene matches. The germline CDR1 and CDR2 sequences are MNHEY and SMNVEV (reference sequence). CDR3 DNA sequence: TGTGCCAGCAGTAAATCCGGGACAGGGAGTCGCGAGCAGTACGTC. Its protein product is CASSKSGTGSREQYV.

This rearrangement joins TRBV7-2 to TRBJ2-5; D is possibly TRBD1 (5 bases). The CDR3 extends over 14 amino acids. V lost 2 bases and J 4 bases, leaving 11 bases between the germline ends. Germline-derived CDR1 and CDR2 are SGHTA and FQGNSA. CDR3 coding DNA: TGTGCCAGCAGCTTACAGCCCAGGGCAGAGACCCAGTACTTC. This translates into CASSLQPRAETQYF.

This clone has just one count. This chain joins TRBV14 and TRBJ1-2; unclear D gene. The V gene lost 1 base and the J gene lost 3 bases, with 12 bases spanning the gap. The CDR3 extends over 15 amino acids. Germline CDR1 SGHDN, CDR2 FVKESK. CDR3 sequence reads: CASSQGVTVDYGYTF. The CDR3 DNA is TGTGCCAGCAGCCAAGGAGTTACGGTAGACTATGGCTACACCTTC.

The chain couples TRBV30 to TRBJ1-3; a weak D match, TRBD1 (5 bases). The V gene lost 1 base and the J gene lost 4 bases, with 14 bases spanning the gap. Germline V gene lookup returns CDR1 GTSNPN and CDR2 SVGIG (reference sequence). CDR3 length: 15 residues. This CDR3 reads CAWSAFGGAGNTIYF. For the CDR3, the DNA is TGTGCCTGGAGTGCCTTTGGAGGGGCAGGAAACACCATATATTTT.

CDR3 amino acids: CASSPSEKLFF. CDR3 bases: TGTGCCAGCAGCCCCTCGGAAAAACTGTTTTTT. The V gene is TRBV7-2, the J gene TRBJ1-4, with D unclear. CDR1 and CDR2 (germline): SGHTA, FQGNSA. This CDR3 contains 11 residues. Deletions cut 5 bases from V and 8 bases from J, with 6 bases between.

CDR3 DNA sequence: TGTGCCAGCAGCGCGGGACAGGGGTTTAGCTACACCTTC. Residues: CASSAGQGFSYTF. The chain couples TRBV9 to TRBJ1-2; 10 bases map to TRBD1. This CDR3 region has 13 residues. After removal of 3 bases from V and 9 bases from J, the junction contained 5 bases not matched to a gene. Germline V lookup: CDR1 SGDLS, CDR2 YYNGEE.

The chain uses TRBV5-1 and TRBJ2-5; TRBD2 matches at 8 bases. The trim removed 0 bases at V and 5 bases at J, leaving 6 bases unmatched. Per germline, CDR1 SGHRS and CDR2 YFSETQ. There are 15 residues in the CDR3. Here the CDR3 DNA reads TGCGCCAGCAGCTTGGTCTCGCGGGGGGTTGAGACCCAGTACTTC. This sequence encodes CASSLVSRGVETQYF.

CDR3: CASSFTDTEAFF. The CDR3, as DNA: TGCGCCAGCAGCTTCACAGACACTGAAGCTTTCTTT. The chain links TRBV5-1 to TRBJ1-1; D unclear. This CDR3 is 12 amino acids long. In germline, CDR1 is SGHRS, CDR2 YFSETQ. V was pared by 2 bases and J by 3 bases, with 5 bases between.